This entry describes one T cell receptor (beta chain). The CDR3 has 12 residues. Germline V lookup: CDR1 GTSNPN, CDR2 SVGIG (reference sequence). This entry belongs to a study of shared clonotypes between healthy human individuals. The assay was immunoSEQ multiplex PCR, and TCRdb's table has in-frame clones only and misses some. This table holds about 2 million clones, 95% found once. The genes are TRBV30 and TRBJ2-2; D not resolved. The receptor comes from a man aged 18 to 29 in good health. Sequencing was performed on naive CD4+ T cells sorted from blood. Subset defined: CD45RA+ positively selected. CDR3 protein: CARTRWTGELFF. CDR3 nucleotide sequence: TGTGCTCGAACCCGGTGGACCGGGGAGCTGTTTTTT.